Presented here are 25 T cell receptor beta chains from one specimen sequenced in a study of post-analysis software for immune sequencing data. Study-wide results and limits: TRBV segments more frequent in patients than in controls numbered roughly 5 and included TRBV5-6, TRBV5-1 and TRBV20-1.

Unique molecular identifiers were present in the TCR beta cDNA libraries. In TCRdb, the PCR reads were re-called with MiXCR into one record per CDR3 protein. This table has hundreds of thousands of distinct CDR3 sequences, less than 40% appearing once. For these receptors, no antigen is known. Input material: blood. Source of these receptors: a girl aged 10 to 17 with multiple sclerosis.

The chain is built from TRBV5-1 and TRBJ2-3; 7 nucleotides align to TRBD2. Germline values: CDR1 SGHRS, CDR2 YFSETQ. V gave up 4 bases and J gave up 1 base; unmatched junction bases: 6. CDR3 length equals 15 residues. CDR3 DNA sequence: TGCGCCAGCAGCCATACTAGCGTGGGCACAGATACGCAGTATTTT. It translates to CASSHTSVGTDTQYF.

The chain joins TRBV13 to TRBJ1-1, with 10 bases aligning to TRBD1. With V trimmed by 4 bases and J by 5 bases, 4 bases remained unmatched. The CDR3 spans 14 residues. CDR1 PRHDT and CDR2 FYEKMQ come from the germline V gene (reference sequence). CDR3 in amino acids: CASSSPGQGTEAFF. CDR3 sequence (DNA): TGTGCCAGCAGCTCCCCGGGACAGGGGACTGAAGCTTTCTTT.

In its sample, this clonotype was seen a few times. The chain recombines TRBV3-1 with TRBJ2-7; D gene ambiguous. Trimming left V 2 bases short and J 2 bases short, with 10 bases between. The CDR3 runs to 14 residues. Germline CDR1 reads LGHDT; CDR2 reads YNNKEL (reference sequence). CDR3 sequence: CASSQPPRAYEQYF. CDR3 in DNA: TGTGCCAGCAGCCAACCTCCAAGAGCCTACGAGCAGTACTTC.

The V gene is TRBV7-2, the J gene TRBJ1-2; no clear D. Trimming removed 1 base from V and 7 bases from J, with 7 bases in between. The CDR3 extends over 12 amino acids. Germline-derived CDR1 and CDR2 are SGHTA and FQGNSA. The CDR3 DNA reads as TGTGCCAGCAGCTTAGTGAGCGGTGGCTACACCTTC. Protein product: CASSLVSGGYTF. Looking up the rest from reference TRBV7-2 and TRBJ1-2 gives the full variable domain: GAGVSQSPSNKVTEKGKDVELRCDPISGHTALYWYRQSLGQGLEFLIYFQGNSAPDKSGLPSDRFSAERTGGSVSTLTIQRTQQEDSAVYLCASSLVSGGYTFGSGTRLTVV.

The CDR3 is CASSLRAGGDEQYF. CDR3 DNA: TGTGCCAGCAGCTTAAGAGCGGGGGGGGACGAGCAGTACTTC. The chain couples TRBV7-3 to TRBJ2-7; 10 bases fit TRBD2. CDR1 is SGHTA, CDR2 FQGTGA, per germline. The trim removed 1 base at V and 5 bases at J, leaving 2 bases unmatched. The CDR3 contains 14 residues.

The genes are TRBV20-1 and TRBJ2-7, with 12 positions matching TRBD2. J gave up 9 bases and V 3 bases, and 12 bases lay outside the gene matches. The CDR3 totals 15 residues. Germline V gene sequence: CDR1 DFQATT, CDR2 SNEGSKA (reference sequence). CDR3 amino acids: CSARPRTSGERGQYF. The CDR3 DNA is TGCAGTGCTAGGCCCCGGACTAGCGGGGAGAGGGGGCAGTACTTC.

Only a few counts were recorded for this clonotype. This chain uses TRBV5-1 with TRBJ2-1; 8 nucleotides line up with TRBD2. From germline, CDR1 is SGHRS and CDR2 YFSETQ. The junction had 4 bases not matched to a gene; V was cut back by 0 bases and J by 2 bases. The CDR3 spans 16 residues. The CDR3 loop is CASSLDGGGPYNEQFF. The CDR3 bases are TGCGCCAGCAGCTTGGATGGCGGGGGGCCCTACAATGAGCAGTTCTTC.

This clonotype occurred a few times. J is TRBJ2-1 and V is TRBV9; D is uncertain. CDR3 length: 13 amino acids. V lost 3 bases and J lost 4, with 8 bases in between. Germline V gives CDR1 SGDLS, CDR2 YYNGEE. The CDR3 nucleotides read TGTGCCAGCAGCGCAGATCCGTACAATGAGCAGTTCTTC. Protein: CASSADPYNEQFF.

This clonotype was found a few times. The chain links TRBV5-1 to TRBJ2-1; D might be TRBD1 (6 bases). Trimming took 4 bases from V and 0 from J, leaving 14 bases between them. This CDR3 has 16 amino acids. Germline CDR1 reads SGHRS; CDR2 reads YFSETQ. The CDR3 is CASSPYSGDSYNEQFF. CDR3 in DNA: TGCGCCAGCAGCCCCTATTCAGGGGACTCCTACAATGAGCAGTTCTTC.

The gene calls are TRBV30 and TRBJ2-7, with 7 bases lining up with TRBD1. Germline CDR1 and CDR2: GTSNPN and SVGIG (reference sequence). V gave up 8 bases and J gave up 2 bases; unmatched junction bases: 6. The CDR3 contains 12 residues. CDR3 coding DNA: TGTGCCCAGAGACAGGGTCCCTACGAGCAGTACTTC. Translating gives CAQRQGPYEQYF.

The chain recombines TRBV29-1 with TRBJ1-1, with 9 nucleotides matching TRBD1. There are 12 residues in the CDR3. Germline V gives CDR1 SQVTM, CDR2 ANQGSEA. J lost 5 bases, V lost 7 bases, and 5 bases had no gene match. Written as DNA, the CDR3 is TGCAGCGGTGACAGGGGGAGAACTGAAGCTTTCTTT. Translation: CSGDRGRTEAFF.

This clonotype turned up a few times. The chain employs TRBV7-9 and TRBJ1-1, with 7 nucleotides matching TRBD1. V lost 8 bases and J lost 4; bases outside the gene matches: 10. The CDR3 is made up of 14 amino acids. Looked up from germline, CDR1 is SEHNR and CDR2 is FQNEAQ (reference sequence). The CDR3 bases are TGTGCCAGCTACCTCGACAGGGAGGTCACTGAAGCTTTCTTT. Residues: CASYLDREVTEAFF.

There are many counts of this clonotype. V usage is TRBV10-3 and J usage is TRBJ2-5, with D unresolved. Germline-derived CDR1 and CDR2 are ENHRY and SYGVKD. The CDR3 covers 13 residues. With 4 bases removed from V and 0 bases from J, the gap between germline ends came to 6 bases. CDR3 nucleotides: TGTGCCATCAGTGTGGAATACCAAGAGACCCAGTACTTC. This encodes CAISVEYQETQYF.

This clonotype was detected a few times. This chain joins TRBV6-2 or TRBV6-3 and TRBJ1-6; tentative D call: TRBD1 (5 bases). The V gene lost 4 bases and the J gene lost 7 bases, with 11 bases spanning the gap. This CDR3 comprises 14 residues. Germline V lookup: CDR1 MNHEY, CDR2 SVGEGT. CDR3 sequence (DNA): TGTGCCAGCAGTTGGGGGACCCCCAATTCACCCCTCCACTTT. Translated, it gives CASSWGTPNSPLHF.

This chain connects TRBV20-1 to TRBJ2-5, with TRBD1 as a possible D gene (6 bases). The germline V and J ends were trimmed by 2 bases and 6 bases, with 13 bases remaining between them. This CDR3 has 13 residues. Germline CDR1 is DFQATT and CDR2 is SNEGSKA (reference sequence). The CDR3 coding sequence is TGCAGTGCTAGACCCACAGGGATACAGACCCAGTACTTC. It yields the protein CSARPTGIQTQYF.

This clonotype was counted between two and nine times. The rearrangement uses TRBV6-1 and TRBJ2-1; 9 positions agree with TRBD1. This CDR3 region has 14 residues. The germline CDR1 and CDR2 sequences are MNHNS and SASEGT. V was pared by 5 bases and J by 7 bases, with 6 bases of the junction left unmatched. The CDR3 sequence is CASSTGQGSNEQFF. CDR3 nucleotides: TGTGCCAGCAGTACCGGACAGGGGAGTAATGAGCAGTTCTTC.

A few counts support this clonotype. The chain combines TRBV3-1 with TRBJ1-4; no definite D call. The CDR3 is 13 residues long. Germline V gene sequence: CDR1 LGHDT, CDR2 YNNKEL (reference sequence). Trimming removed 0 bases at V and 8 bases at J, with 7 bases between. The CDR3 region has the DNA TGTGCCAGCAGCCAAGATATAGGCGAAAAACTGTTTTTT. Its protein product is CASSQDIGEKLFF. Complete variable domain (other parts from reference TRBV3-1 and TRBJ1-4): DTAVSQTPKYLVTQMGNDKSIKCEQNLGHDTMYWYKQDSKKFLKIMFSYNNKELIINETVPNRFSPKSPDKAHLNLHINSLELGDSAVYFCASSQDIGEKLFFGSGTQLSVL.

As concerns this clonotype: One junction end disagrees with the germline gene, perhaps due to a read error. The J gene is TRBJ1-2, the V gene TRBV20-1, with 7 bases fitting TRBD1. Germline assignment: CDR1 DFQATT and CDR2 SNEGSKA (reference sequence). This CDR3 is built from 14 residues. The CDR3 loop is CSAALTGDHDGCTF. CDR3 bases: TGCAGTGCTGCCCTAACAGGGGATCATGATGGCTGCACCTTC.

The genes are TRBV29-1 and TRBJ2-7; the D gene is possibly TRBD2 (5 bases). The ends were cut back, 2 bases at V and 3 bases at J, with 11 bases in the middle. The germline V gene encodes CDR1 SQVTM and CDR2 ANQGSEA. The CDR3 is 13 residues long. The CDR3 bases are TGCAGCGTTGAAAGCCAAGCGGACTACGAGCAGTACTTC. Translating it yields CSVESQADYEQYF.

The V call is TRBV12-3 or TRBV12-4, the J call TRBJ2-1; D is uncertain. V gave up 0 bases and J gave up 6 bases, with 12 bases separating them. The CDR3 length is 15 residues. CDR3 residues: CASSLAGIGLNEQFF. The CDR3 DNA sequence: TGTGCCAGCAGTTTAGCAGGGATCGGTCTCAATGAGCAGTTCTTC.

DNA for the CDR3: TGTGCCAGCAGTCCGGGCGGGGGAGCTTTCTTT. Amino acid sequence: CASSPGGGAFF. The chain uses TRBV25-1 and TRBJ1-1, with a weak D call TRBD1 (5 bases). The CDR3 has 11 residues. Trimming took 5 bases from V and 10 from J, leaving 11 bases between them. CDR1 is MGHDK, CDR2 SYGVNS, per germline.

The chain employs TRBV29-1 and TRBJ1-4, with D perhaps TRBD1 (5 bases). Trimming removed 7 bases at V and 8 bases at J, with 11 bases between. The CDR3 covers 11 residues. Germline CDR1 is SQVTM and CDR2 is ANQGSEA. DNA of the CDR3: TGCAGCGCGATTCGGGGGGAAAAACTGTTTTTT. It codes for CSAIRGEKLFF.

This chain links TRBV15 with TRBJ1-1, with a possible D match to TRBD1 (5 bases). Germline V gives CDR1 LNHNV, CDR2 YYDKDF (reference sequence). V was trimmed by 0 bases and J by 2 bases, leaving 13 bases between them. The CDR3 length is 16 residues. The CDR3 bases are TGTGCCACCAGCAGAGATAAGGGGCAGGGCAACACTGAAGCTTTCTTT. Translated, it gives CATSRDKGQGNTEAFF. Full variable domain (remainder filled in from reference TRBV15 and TRBJ1-1): DAMVIQNPRYQVTQFGKPVTLSCSQTLNHNVMYWYQQKSSQAPKLLFHYYDKDFNNEADTPDNFQSRRPNTSFCFLDIRSPGLGDTAMYLCATSRDKGQGNTEAFFGQGTRLTVV.

The V gene is TRBV7-8, the J gene TRBJ2-5; the D is unclear. Germline V CDR1 and CDR2: SGHVS, FQNEAQ. Trimming cost V 8 bases and J 7 bases, with 11 bases left between them. The CDR3 covers 11 residues. This chain's CDR3 is CASGLKGTQYF. The CDR3 DNA reads TGTGCCAGCGGGCTTAAGGGGACCCAGTACTTC. Drawing the rest from reference TRBV7-8 and TRBJ2-5, the complete variable domain is GAGVSQSPRYKVAKRGQDVALRCDPISGHVSLFWYQQALGQGPEFLTYFQNEAQLDKSGLPSDRFFAERPEGSVSTLKIQRTQQEDSAVYLCASGLKGTQYFGPGTRLLVL.

The chain carries TRBV7-3 and TRBJ2-7; 8 nucleotides line up with TRBD1. This CDR3 region has 14 residues. The germline V gene encodes CDR1 SGHTA and CDR2 FQGTGA. The ends lost 5 bases at V and 0 bases at J; junction bases unmatched: 3. CDR3 amino acids: CASSAGQDSYEQYF. CDR3 sequence (DNA): TGTGCCAGCAGCGCGGGACAGGACTCCTACGAGCAGTACTTC.